One and the same sample provided the 23 T cell receptor beta chains below, sequenced in a study of shared clonotypes between healthy human individuals. Profiled with immunoSEQ multiplex PCR; TCRdb holds only in-frame clones, not every one. The repertoire holds under 1,900,000 clones, with 98% as singletons. Sequencing was carried out using naive CD4+ T cells sorted from blood. The subset: CD45RA+ positively selected. These receptors were taken from a man younger than 45 in good health.

CDR3 in amino acids: CASSSTGLLNTEAFF. CDR3 sequence (DNA): TGTGCCAGCAGTTCGACGGGACTCTTGAACACTGAAGCTTTCTTT. V and J are TRBV6-6 and TRBJ1-1; D possibly corresponds to TRBD1 (5 bases). Trimming took 4 bases from V and 0 from J, leaving 12 bases between them. Germline V gene data show CDR1 as MNHNY and CDR2 as SVGAGI (reference sequence). CDR3 length: 15 residues.

The chain joins TRBV4-1 to TRBJ1-1, with D unresolved. In germline, CDR1 is MGHRA, CDR2 YSYEKL. The CDR3 sequence is 18 residues long. The germline V and J ends were trimmed by 3 bases and 0 bases, with 20 bases remaining between them. In DNA, the CDR3 is TGCGCCAGCAGCCAGCTTCGACTCGAATCGGGCATGAACACTGAAGCTTTCTTT. It specifies CASSQLRLESGMNTEAFF.

To note about this clone: The same CDR3 also results from other DNA sequences found in this sample. The chain couples TRBV5-1 to TRBJ2-7; 9 bases fit TRBD1. Losses at the gene ends were 0 bases for V and 5 bases for J; bases not matched to a gene: 3. The germline V gene encodes CDR1 SGHRS and CDR2 YFSETQ. This CDR3 region has 14 residues. As DNA, the CDR3 is TGCGCCAGCAGCTTGGAGGGACAGGGAGACGAGCAGTACTTC. Translating it yields CASSLEGQGDEQYF.

The chain employs TRBV29-1 and TRBJ2-1; 11 positions match TRBD2. Germline trimming cut 4 bases from V and 2 bases from J; bases unmatched to any gene: 7. From germline, CDR1 is SQVTM and CDR2 ANQGSEA. CDR3 length: 16 amino acids. The CDR3 bases are TGCAGCGTTGTCCCGACTAGCGGGGAGACCTACAATGAGCAGTTCTTC. Residues: CSVVPTSGETYNEQFF.

The chain links TRBV4-1 to TRBJ2-3, with 7 nucleotides matching TRBD2. J lost 2 bases, V lost 0 bases, and 17 bases had no gene match. CDR3 length: 20 residues. The germline V gene encodes CDR1 MGHRA and CDR2 YSYEKL. The chain's CDR3 is CASSQDVFYGLAAITDTQYF. The CDR3 region has the DNA TGCGCCAGCAGCCAAGATGTTTTTTACGGGCTAGCGGCGATCACAGATACGCAGTATTTT.

This clone has a count of ten or more. V gene TRBV9 combines with J gene TRBJ1-1, with a tentative D call TRBD1 (6 bases). Trimming left V 0 bases short and J 4 bases short, with 13 bases between. Germline CDR1 is SGDLS and CDR2 is YYNGEE. This CDR3 region has 15 residues. The DNA of the CDR3 is TGTGCCAGCAGCGTAGCGTCAGGGGAGGGCACTGAAGCTTTCTTT. It is translated as CASSVASGEGTEAFF.

V usage is TRBV4-3 and J usage is TRBJ2-1; 12 positions match TRBD2. Unmatched junction bases numbered 10, after V lost 4 bases and J lost 0 bases. CDR1 and CDR2 from the germline V gene are LGHNA and YSLEER. This CDR3 has 19 residues. The CDR3 region is CASSLITSGRSSSYNEQFF. The CDR3, as DNA: TGCGCCAGCAGCCTTATAACTAGCGGGAGGTCGAGCTCCTACAATGAGCAGTTCTTC.

The chain employs TRBV6-1 and TRBJ1-2, with D unresolved. V lost 3 bases, J lost 7 bases, and 18 bases lay in between. The germline V gene has CDR1 MNHNS and CDR2 SASEGT. The CDR3 is made up of 15 amino acids. CDR3 loop: CASSDVKPFWGGYTF. The CDR3 DNA sequence: TGTGCCAGCAGTGATGTGAAGCCCTTTTGGGGTGGCTACACCTTC.

V is TRBV19 and J is TRBJ2-1; TRBD2 might be the D (5 bases). The CDR3 length is 13 residues. CDR1 and CDR2 (germline): LNHDA, SQIVND (reference sequence). The V gene lost 5 bases and the J gene lost 0 bases, with 5 bases spanning the gap. DNA for the CDR3: TGTGCCAGTAGTGGGAGCTCCTACAATGAGCAGTTCTTC. It translates to CASSGSSYNEQFF.

This chain joins TRBV18 and TRBJ2-4; possibly TRBD1 for D (6 bases). The V gene's germline CDR1 is KGHSH and CDR2 LQKENI. CDR3 length: 14 amino acids. The V gene lost 3 bases and the J gene lost 7 bases, with 13 bases spanning the gap. CDR3 protein: CASSPYTGFNIQYF. In nucleotides, the CDR3 is TGTGCCAGCTCACCCTATACAGGGTTCAACATTCAGTACTTC.

V usage is TRBV9 and J usage is TRBJ1-5; perhaps TRBD1 as D (6 bases). Trimming removed 3 bases from V and 3 bases from J, with 10 bases in between. Germline assignment: CDR1 SGDLS and CDR2 YYNGEE. This CDR3 is 14 amino acids long. The CDR3 spells CASSADRFNQPQHF. The CDR3 region has the DNA TGTGCCAGCAGCGCTGACAGGTTCAATCAGCCCCAGCATTTT.

J is TRBJ2-5 and V is TRBV2; weak D call: TRBD2 (6 bases). Germline CDR1 reads SNHLY; CDR2 reads FYNNEI. V dropped 0 bases and J dropped 4 bases, with 9 bases sitting between them. This CDR3 contains 14 residues. CDR3 DNA sequence: TGTGCCAGCAGTGAAGCGCTGGGGGGAGAGACCCAGTACTTC. This gives the protein CASSEALGGETQYF. Using reference TRBV2 and TRBJ2-5 for the parts outside the CDR3, the full variable domain is EPEVTQTPSHQVTQMGQEVILRCVPISNHLYFYWYRQILGQKVEFLVSFYNNEISEKSEIFDDQFSVERPDGSNFTLKIRSTKLEDSAMYFCASSEALGGETQYFGPGTRLLVL.

The chain uses TRBV5-4 and TRBJ2-1, with D tentatively TRBD1 or TRBD2 (5 bases each). Per the germline V gene, CDR1 is SGHNT and CDR2 is YYREEE (reference sequence). Between the trimmed V and J ends, which lost 4 bases and 10 bases, there was a span of 24 bases. This CDR3 spans 16 amino acids. CDR3 nucleotide sequence: TGTGCCAGCAGCATTCCAAGGGACGCAAGACCACGGGAGCAGTTCTTC. It is translated as CASSIPRDARPREQFF.

This clone showed up just once. J is TRBJ2-1 and V is TRBV12-5, with D possibly TRBD2 on 6 matching bases. V lost 2 bases, J lost 0 bases, and 26 bases lay in between. The CDR3 spans 21 residues. Germline assignment: CDR1 LGHNT and CDR2 FRNRAP. CDR3 loop: CASGLPWEDSSGLPSYNEQFF. The CDR3 region has the DNA TGTGCTAGTGGTTTGCCCTGGGAAGACAGTTCGGGACTCCCCTCCTACAATGAGCAGTTCTTC.

This chain connects TRBV18 to TRBJ2-3, with D possibly matching TRBD2 (6 bases). Between the trimmed V and J ends, which lost 3 bases and 1 base, there was a span of 11 bases. The CDR3 is made up of 15 amino acids. CDR1 is KGHSH and CDR2 is LQKENI in the germline V gene. The CDR3 reads CASSPSEGGTDTQYF. The CDR3 DNA sequence: TGTGCCAGCTCACCTTCGGAGGGCGGCACAGATACGCAGTATTTT.

CDR3 amino acids: CASSLGGTAINEKLFF. Written as DNA, the CDR3 is TGTGCCAGCAGCTTGGGAGGGACGGCGATTAATGAAAAACTGTTTTTT. The chain links TRBV5-6 to TRBJ1-4; weak D call: TRBD1 (5 bases). Germline V gene lookup returns CDR1 SGHDT and CDR2 YYEEEE. The CDR3 has 16 residues. V was cut by 0 bases and J by 4 bases, with 13 bases left in between.

The chain combines TRBV30 with TRBJ2-5; the D is unclear. This CDR3 spans 12 amino acids. The germline V gene has CDR1 GTSNPN and CDR2 SVGIG (reference sequence). V gave up 4 bases and J gave up 5 bases, with 11 bases separating them. As DNA, the CDR3 is TGTGCCTGGAAGGAGAATCTCGAGACCCAGTACTTC. Translating it yields CAWKENLETQYF.

The chain recombines TRBV9 with TRBJ2-5; 9 nucleotides agree with TRBD1. The ends lost 3 bases at V and 3 bases at J; junction bases unmatched: 6. The CDR3 spans 15 residues. The germline gives CDR1 SGDLS, CDR2 YYNGEE. The CDR3 here is CASSATGTGKETQYF. The DNA of the CDR3 is TGTGCCAGCAGCGCCACCGGGACAGGGAAAGAGACCCAGTACTTC.

This chain connects TRBV25-1 to TRBJ2-3; TRBD1 matches 7 bases. The J segment lost 0 bases and the V segment lost 2 bases, leaving 2 bases of the junction unmatched. The CDR3 sequence is 15 residues long. Germline loops: CDR1 MGHDK, CDR2 SYGVNS. Written as DNA, the CDR3 is TGTGCCAGCAGTGAAACAGGGGCCAGCACAGATACGCAGTATTTT. Protein: CASSETGASTDTQYF.

The genes are TRBV9 and TRBJ2-7; tentative D call: TRBD2 (5 bases). The CDR3 has 13 residues. V shed 0 bases and J shed 4 bases, with 8 bases lying between them. The germline V gene has CDR1 SGDLS and CDR2 YYNGEE. CDR3 nucleotides: TGTGCCAGCAGCGTAGTCACGGGATACGAGCAGTACTTC. Its translation is CASSVVTGYEQYF.

The genes are TRBV6-4 and TRBJ1-1; possible D gene TRBD1, 5 bases. CDR3 size: 15 residues. The germline V gene has CDR1 MRHNA and CDR2 SNTAGT. The CDR3 DNA reads TGTGCTATTAACAGGCGGCCCGGTTTGAACACTGAAGCTTTCTTT. This gives the protein CAINRRPGLNTEAFF.

The gene calls are TRBV9 and TRBJ2-2; 12 positions match TRBD2. From germline, CDR1 is SGDLS and CDR2 YYNGEE. The CDR3 runs to 18 residues. The ends lost 0 bases at V and 6 bases at J; junction bases unmatched: 9. CDR3 sequence: CASSVGLGLAGGSGELFF. The CDR3 DNA follows: TGTGCCAGCAGCGTAGGTCTGGGACTAGCGGGCGGTTCCGGGGAGCTGTTTTTT.

This clone was recorded once. The chain couples TRBV7-2 to TRBJ2-7; TRBD2 is a possible D gene (6 bases). CDR1 is SGHTA and CDR2 is FQGNSA in the germline V gene. V was clipped by 4 bases and J by 5 bases, with 21 bases between them. The CDR3 extends over 16 amino acids. As DNA, the CDR3 is TGTGCCAGCAGCTGGAGCGCGGGAAGACTTGCCAACGAGCAGTACTTC. Translating gives CASSWSAGRLANEQYF.